This TCR beta chain is drawn from a study of blood T cells in healthy people across ages. General observations from the study: Estimated diversity across one million T cells was deemed an underestimate.

The ends lost 6 bases at V and 1 base at J; junction bases unmatched: 9. Germline V gene sequence: CDR1 SGHTA, CDR2 FQGNSA. This CDR3 has 18 residues. Note on this clonotype: Its matching antigen is unknown.

For the second PCR, which ran for about 7 to 11 cycles, a sample-barcoded 5' primer and a J-beta primer mix were used. Each CDR3 protein is one row after TCRdb ran MiXCR on the 5' RACE reads. The sample yields around 790,000 distinct CDR3 sequences, under 55% seen once. This clonotype was sampled from a man between 60 and 70 years old in good health. Sequenced input: blood. V and J are TRBV7-2 and TRBJ2-4; 13 positions match TRBD2. Here the CDR3 DNA reads TGTGCCAGCAGGCGACTAGCGGGGGGCGAGGGGGCCAAAAACATTCAGTACTTC. Its translation: CASRRLAGGEGAKNIQYF.